Shown below are 27 T cell receptor beta chains from a single sample sequenced in a study of molecular identifiers for immune sequencing clone quantification. TCRdb independently ran MiXCR on the PCR reads; one entry per CDR3 protein. The table lists some 320,000 distinct CDR3 sequences, roughly a fifth of them singletons. The sequencing input was naive CD8+ T cells from blood, with Jurkat cell RNA spiked in. The subset is: FACS-sorted CD8+CD4-CCR7+CD45RA+ naive T cells. The receptor set was obtained from a human donor in good health. Some libraries in this study had Jurkat cell RNA spiked in.

This clonotype showed up many times. For the CDR3, the DNA is TGTGCCAGCAGCCAAACGTCCGGAAACACCATATATTTT. Amino acid sequence: CASSQTSGNTIYF. The rearrangement uses TRBV4-2 and TRBJ1-3; the D is unclear. There are 13 residues in the CDR3. V was shortened by 2 bases and J by 4 bases, with 6 bases between the two germline ends. CDR1 and CDR2 from the germline V gene are LGHNA and YNFKEQ.

The chain has TRBV30 and TRBJ1-5; D not resolved. CDR1 and CDR2 (germline): GTSNPN, SVGIG (reference sequence). Trimming shortened V by 2 bases and J by 0 bases, and 11 bases separated the two germline ends. The CDR3 extends over 15 amino acids. The CDR3 is CAWSNGSHSNQPQHF. CDR3 coding DNA: TGTGCCTGGAGTAACGGGTCGCATAGCAATCAGCCCCAGCATTTT.

This clonotype has a count of ten or more. This sequence joins TRBV7-2 and TRBJ1-1; 8 bases fit TRBD1. Trimming took 3 bases from V and 3 from J; bases not matched to a gene: 3. The germline CDR1 and CDR2 sequences are SGHTA and FQGNSA. The CDR3 totals 14 residues. CDR3: CASSLTGADTEAFF. As DNA, the CDR3 is TGTGCCAGCAGCTTGACAGGGGCGGACACTGAAGCTTTCTTT.

Concerning this clonotype itself: Since a much larger clone is just one base distant, this may be a read error. The rearrangement links TRBV5-4 to TRBJ2-7; D remains ambiguous. The V end was cut by 0 bases, the J end by 2 bases, with 9 bases between. The germline V gene has CDR1 SGHNT and CDR2 YYREEE (reference sequence). The CDR3 has 14 amino acids. CDR3 sequence reads: CASSLGQAPYEQYF. The CDR3 nucleotides are TGTGCCAGCAGCTTGGGGCAGGCCCCCTACGAGCAGTACTTC.

The table lists this clonotype with many counts. The J gene is TRBJ1-1, the V gene TRBV5-5; 9 bases are a match to TRBD1. This CDR3 comprises 14 residues. J lost 4 bases, V lost 2 bases, and 3 bases had no gene match. Germline V gene sequence: CDR1 SGHKS, CDR2 YYEKEE (reference sequence). Here the CDR3 reads CASSFGTGTTEAFF. CDR3 coding DNA: TGTGCCAGCAGCTTCGGGACAGGGACCACTGAAGCTTTCTTT.

This clonotype was seen more than once but under ten times. The chain employs TRBV30 and TRBJ2-6; the D is unclear. Germline V gene data show CDR1 as GTSNPN and CDR2 as SVGIG (reference sequence). The CDR3 spans 15 residues. The V and J ends lost 3 bases and 2 bases respectively, with 11 bases between them. CDR3 bases: TGTGCCTGGAGCAGCACAAGCGCTGGGGCCAACGTCCTGACTTTC. It translates to CAWSSTSAGANVLTF.

This clonotype was picked up many times. This chain connects TRBV4-1 to TRBJ2-1, with unresolved D. The CDR3 totals 13 residues. The germline gives CDR1 MGHRA, CDR2 YSYEKL. V was trimmed by 0 bases and J by 9 bases, leaving 9 bases between them. As DNA, the CDR3 is TGCGCCAGCAGCCAAGATACCGTTCCTGAGCAGTTCTTC. It yields the protein CASSQDTVPEQFF.

The V gene is TRBV27, the J gene TRBJ2-1, with 9 bases that match TRBD2. The CDR3 has 17 amino acids. Germline V lookup: CDR1 MNHEY, CDR2 SMNVEV (reference sequence). J lost 4 bases, V lost 1 base, and 8 bases had no gene match. The CDR3, as DNA: TGTGCCAGCAGTTTATTGGCTAGCGGGAAACAATACAATGAGCAGTTCTTC. Translation gives CASSLLASGKQYNEQFF.

This clonotype appeared many times. The V call is TRBV2, the J call TRBJ2-5, with D tentatively TRBD1 (5 bases). Germline V CDR1 and CDR2: SNHLY, FYNNEI. V dropped 2 bases and J dropped 3 bases, with 13 bases sitting between them. CDR3 length: 15 residues. This chain's CDR3 is CASSELRTNKETQYF. The CDR3 nucleotides read TGTGCCAGCAGTGAACTTAGGACAAACAAAGAGACCCAGTACTTC.

This clonotype appeared many times. This chain links TRBV27 with TRBJ1-2; tentatively, D is TRBD1 (5 bases). CDR3 length: 13 residues. V was pared by 6 bases and J by 4 bases, with 12 bases between. Germline CDR1 is MNHEY and CDR2 is SMNVEV (reference sequence). The CDR3 here is CASSLGGSYGYTF. Here the CDR3 DNA reads TGTGCCAGCAGCTTGGGGGGTAGCTATGGCTACACCTTC.

This clonotype was counted between two and nine times. The rearrangement joins TRBV4-3 to TRBJ2-2; D is ambiguous. V lost 1 base and J 7 bases, leaving 16 bases between the germline ends. The length of the CDR3 is 16 residues. CDR1 is LGHNA, CDR2 YSLEER, per germline. Here the CDR3 DNA reads TGCGCCAGCAGCCAAGTGACGGGCAGGCCGGGCGGGGAGCTGTTTTTT. Translated, it gives CASSQVTGRPGGELFF.

Ten or more counts support this clonotype. The rearrangement links TRBV4-1 to TRBJ2-2; no firm D call. Per germline, CDR1 MGHRA and CDR2 YSYEKL. V dropped 0 bases and J dropped 6 bases, with 14 bases sitting between them. The CDR3 contains 16 residues. The CDR3 nucleotides read TGCGCCAGCAGCCAAGATTTTACCTGGGTAGCCGGGGAGCTGTTTTTT. Translated, it gives CASSQDFTWVAGELFF.

Concerning this clonotype: Possible read error: a much larger clone is one base away. The V call is TRBV12-3 or TRBV12-4, the J call TRBJ2-2; possible D gene TRBD2, 5 bases. The CDR3 runs to 14 residues. For the CDR3, the DNA is TGTGCCAGCAGTTTAAGTTTGGGCACCGGGGAGCAGTTTTTT. This codes for CASSLSLGTGEQFF.

This clonotype was observed a handful of times. A much larger clonotype is one base distant, so this may be a read error. This chain links TRBV7-9 with TRBJ2-1, with D unclear. The CDR3 covers 14 residues. Germline CDR1 and CDR2: SEHNR and FQNEAQ (reference sequence). CDR3: CASSRGVRSSERFF. In DNA form, the CDR3 reads TGTGCCAGCAGCCGAGGAGTACGGTCTAGTGAGCGGTTCTTC.

The V and J genes are TRBV28 and TRBJ1-5, with a weak D call TRBD1 (5 bases). CDR3 length: 15 amino acids. CDR1 is MDHEN and CDR2 is SYDVKM in the germline V gene. V was shortened by 2 bases and J by 6 bases, with 14 bases between the two germline ends. The CDR3 DNA reads TGTGCCAGCAGTTTAGTCTCCGCAGGGAGTCAGCCCCAGCATTTT. As protein: CASSLVSAGSQPQHF.

This clonotype came up many times. The chain joins TRBV3-1 to TRBJ1-1; perhaps TRBD1 as D (6 bases). Germline V lookup: CDR1 LGHDT, CDR2 YNNKEL (reference sequence). Deletions cut 4 bases from V and 7 bases from J, with 13 bases between. This CDR3 region has 13 residues. CDR3: CASSPTGANEAFF. The CDR3 DNA reads as TGTGCCAGCAGCCCAACGGGGGCTAATGAAGCTTTCTTT.

This clonotype was seen a few times. The rearrangement links TRBV30 to TRBJ2-3; tentatively, D is TRBD2 (6 bases). The CDR3 has 13 residues. Germline CDR1 is GTSNPN and CDR2 is SVGIG (reference sequence). V shed 3 bases and J shed 4 bases, with 11 bases lying between them. The CDR3 DNA reads as TGTGCCTGGAGCGTAACGGGGGCAGATACGCAGTATTTT. It is translated as CAWSVTGADTQYF.

This clonotype showed up many times. This chain links TRBV25-1 with TRBJ2-7; D might be TRBD1 (7 bases). CDR1 and CDR2 (germline): MGHDK, SYGVNS. Trimming shortened V by 2 bases and J by 3 bases, and 11 bases separated the two germline ends. The CDR3 covers 14 residues. DNA for the CDR3: TGTGCCAGCAGTGAAGCGGGACAGTTCTACGAGCAGTACTTC. Its protein product is CASSEAGQFYEQYF.

This clonotype appeared many times. The V call is TRBV7-9, the J call TRBJ1-5; D remains unclear. The germline V and J ends were trimmed by 1 base and 8 bases, with 12 bases remaining between them. The germline V gene encodes CDR1 SEHNR and CDR2 FQNEAQ (reference sequence). The CDR3 runs 14 residues. CDR3 bases: TGTGCCAGCAGCTTAGTCGGGCAGAAGGAGCCCCAGCATTTT. This gives the protein CASSLVGQKEPQHF.

Worth noting for this clonotype: A much larger clonotype is one base distant, so this may be a read error. The chain carries TRBV6-5 and TRBJ2-5; D remains ambiguous. V was shortened by 5 bases and J by 4 bases, with 11 bases between the two germline ends. Germline CDR1 MNHEY, CDR2 SVGAGI. CDR3 length: 13 amino acids. CDR3 amino acids: CASSSISSETQYF. The CDR3 DNA is TGTGCCAGCAGTAGTATCTCCTCAGAGACCCAGTACTTC.

Notes on this clonotype: A single base separates this from a much larger clone, so it may be a read error. This rearrangement joins TRBV12-3 or TRBV12-4 to TRBJ1-1; D not certain. The CDR3 has 14 amino acids. CDR3 nucleotide sequence: TGTGCCAGCAGTTTAAACAGCCTGAACACTGGAGCTTTCTTT. This sequence encodes CASSLNSLNTGAFF.

This chain connects TRBV16 to TRBJ1-6, with D perhaps matching TRBD1 (6 bases). V was pared by 0 bases and J by 7 bases, with 10 bases between. CDR3 length: 15 residues. Germline lookup yields CDR1 KGHSY and CDR2 FQNENV. CDR3 in DNA: TGTGCCAGCAGCCAATCGCTCACAGGGAATTCACCCCTCCACTTT. Translation: CASSQSLTGNSPLHF.

Concerning this clonotype itself: A much larger clone differs from this one at a single base, so this may be a read error. The chain carries TRBV12-3 or TRBV12-4 and TRBJ2-1, with D hard to call. With 7 bases removed from V and 11 bases from J, the gap between germline ends came to 15 bases. This CDR3 region has 12 residues. CDR3 nucleotides: TGTGCCAGCACCCCGGATGGGCATAAGCAGTTCTTC. Protein sequence: CASTPDGHKQFF.

This clonotype was found many times. CDR3 nucleotide sequence: TGTGCCAGCAGCTTAGTTGTGGGCCCGTCCTACAATGAGCAGTTCTTC. Protein product: CASSLVVGPSYNEQFF. The V gene is TRBV7-9, the J gene TRBJ2-1; no clear D gene. Germline values: CDR1 SEHNR, CDR2 FQNEAQ (reference sequence). This CDR3 is built from 16 residues. Trimming shortened V by 1 base and J by 1 base, and 11 bases separated the two germline ends.

This clonotype showed up just a few times. The chain uses TRBV2 and TRBJ2-7; D is unresolved. In germline, CDR1 is SNHLY, CDR2 FYNNEI. The length of the CDR3 is 13 residues. The germline V and J ends were trimmed by 1 base and 2 bases, with 6 bases remaining between them. DNA of the CDR3: TGTGCCAGCAGTGAAGACCAGACCTACGAGCAGTACTTC. Residues: CASSEDQTYEQYF. The whole variable domain, filled in from reference TRBV2 and TRBJ2-7, reads EPEVTQTPSHQVTQMGQEVILRCVPISNHLYFYWYRQILGQKVEFLVSFYNNEISEKSEIFDDQFSVERPDGSNFTLKIRSTKLEDSAMYFCASSEDQTYEQYFGPGTRLTVT.

This clonotype was counted between two and nine times. V usage is TRBV18 and J usage is TRBJ2-1; D unclear. CDR1 is KGHSH and CDR2 is LQKENI in the germline V gene. V lost 2 bases and J 6 bases, leaving 11 bases between the germline ends. The CDR3 spans 14 residues. CDR3 coding DNA: TGTGCCAGCTCACCAGGAGAAGAGGTCAATGAGCAGTTCTTC. The encoded protein is CASSPGEEVNEQFF.

At least ten counts were recorded for this clonotype. The J gene is TRBJ1-4, the V gene TRBV27, with TRBD1 identical over 7 bases. The CDR3 spans 13 residues. Germline V gene lookup returns CDR1 MNHEY and CDR2 SMNVEV (reference sequence). V lost 4 bases to trimming and J lost 12 bases; unmatched junction nucleotides: 8. The CDR3 DNA reads TGTGCCAGCAGTTCCACAGGGGTGGAGGAACTGTTTTTT. It codes for CASSSTGVEELFF.